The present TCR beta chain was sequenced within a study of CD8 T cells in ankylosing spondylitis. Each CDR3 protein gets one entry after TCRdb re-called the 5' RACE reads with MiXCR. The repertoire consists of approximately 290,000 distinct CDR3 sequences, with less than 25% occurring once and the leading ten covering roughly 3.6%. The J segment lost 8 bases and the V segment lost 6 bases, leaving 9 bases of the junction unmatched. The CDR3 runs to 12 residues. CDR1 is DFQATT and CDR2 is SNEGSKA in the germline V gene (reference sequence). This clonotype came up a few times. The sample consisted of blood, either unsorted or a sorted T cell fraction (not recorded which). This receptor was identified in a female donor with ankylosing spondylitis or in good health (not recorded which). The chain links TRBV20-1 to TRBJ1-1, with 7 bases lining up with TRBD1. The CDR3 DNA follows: TGCAGTGCCCTTCAAGGGGGCATGGAAGCTTTCTTT. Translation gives CSALQGGMEAFF.